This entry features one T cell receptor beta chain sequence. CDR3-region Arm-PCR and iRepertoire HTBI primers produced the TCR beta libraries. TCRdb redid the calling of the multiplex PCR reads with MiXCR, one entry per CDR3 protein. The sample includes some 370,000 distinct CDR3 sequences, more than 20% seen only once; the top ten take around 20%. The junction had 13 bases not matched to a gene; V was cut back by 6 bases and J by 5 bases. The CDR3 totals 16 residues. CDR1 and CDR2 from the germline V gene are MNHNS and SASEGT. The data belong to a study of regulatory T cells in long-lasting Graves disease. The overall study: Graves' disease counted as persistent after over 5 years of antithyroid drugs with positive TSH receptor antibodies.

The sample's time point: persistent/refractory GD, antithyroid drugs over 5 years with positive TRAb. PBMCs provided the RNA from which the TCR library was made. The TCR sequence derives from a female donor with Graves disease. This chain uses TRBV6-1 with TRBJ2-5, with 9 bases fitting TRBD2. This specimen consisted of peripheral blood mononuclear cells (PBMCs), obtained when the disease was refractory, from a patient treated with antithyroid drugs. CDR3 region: CASRPASGRIEETQYF. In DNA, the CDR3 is TGTGCCAGCAGACCCGCAAGCGGGAGGATCGAGGAGACCCAGTACTTC.